The 15 T cell receptor beta chains below come from one sample, sequenced in a study of blood T cell repertoires in COVID-19. Sequenced by immunoSEQ multiplex PCR; TCRdb stores in-frame clones only, minus some. The table lists a few hundred thousand clones, roughly 82% of them singletons. Sequencing was carried out using peripheral blood. The receptors stem from a woman in her forties or fifties with acute or convalescent COVID-19.

This chain uses TRBV7-3 with TRBJ2-1; 9 bases agree with TRBD2. CDR1 is SGHTA and CDR2 is FQGTGA in the germline V gene. J lost 6 bases, V lost 3 bases, and 6 bases had no gene match. This CDR3 contains 15 residues. DNA of the CDR3: TGTGCCAGCAGCTTTAGCGGGAGTAATTCCAATGAGCAGTTCTTC. Protein product: CASSFSGSNSNEQFF.

The chain couples TRBV24-1 to TRBJ2-1; the match to TRBD1 covers 10 bases. This CDR3 has 17 residues. The junction had 5 bases not matched to a gene; V was cut back by 4 bases and J by 0 bases. Germline V gene lookup returns CDR1 KGHDR and CDR2 SFDVKD. For the CDR3, the DNA is TGTGCCACCAGTGACTTGACAGGGGGCAACTCCTACAATGAGCAGTTCTTC. Translating it yields CATSDLTGGNSYNEQFF.

For this clone: Other DNA sequences in this specimen translate into the identical CDR3. The chain uses TRBV7-2 and TRBJ1-1, with D possibly matching TRBD1 (5 bases). This CDR3 region has 15 residues. The V and J ends lost 1 base and 0 bases respectively, with 9 bases between them. Germline lookup yields CDR1 SGHTA and CDR2 FQGNSA. The CDR3 DNA is TGTGCCAGCAGCTTAGGTGCAGGGATGAACACTGAAGCTTTCTTT. This sequence encodes CASSLGAGMNTEAFF.

This clone occurred once. The V and J genes are TRBV15 and TRBJ1-1; TRBD1 might be the D (5 bases). V lost 3 bases to trimming and J lost 0 bases, with 11 bases between them. Germline V gene sequence: CDR1 LNHNV, CDR2 YYDKDF (reference sequence). This CDR3 region has 15 residues. The CDR3 is CATSSVGGLNTEAFF. The CDR3 DNA sequence: TGTGCCACCAGCAGTGTGGGGGGACTGAACACTGAAGCTTTCTTT.

This clone was picked up a small number of times. The chain couples TRBV27 to TRBJ1-5; 10 positions agree with TRBD1. Germline values: CDR1 MNHEY, CDR2 SMNVEV (reference sequence). V was clipped by 5 bases and J by 10 bases; unmatched bases: 11. The CDR3 runs to 15 residues. The CDR3 DNA sequence: TGTGCCAGCAGTGGCCTGGGACAGGGGCTGGGACCCCAGCATTTT. Translated, it gives CASSGLGQGLGPQHF.

This clone was counted a single time. This chain connects TRBV29-1 to TRBJ1-3; D remains ambiguous. The germline V and J ends were trimmed by 5 bases and 4 bases, with 15 bases remaining between them. CDR1 and CDR2 from the germline V gene are SQVTM and ANQGSEA. The CDR3 length is 14 residues. CDR3: CSVTRGTSGNTIYF. CDR3 in DNA: TGCAGCGTTACGAGAGGAACTAGCGGAAACACCATATATTTT.

The rearrangement links TRBV19 to TRBJ2-7; TRBD1 matches at 9 bases. The ends lost 9 bases at V and 5 bases at J; junction bases unmatched: 8. Germline CDR1 reads LNHDA; CDR2 reads SQIVND (reference sequence). There are 13 residues in the CDR3. The CDR3 bases are TGTGCCAGCGAGGGGGACAGGGCCGACGAGCAGTACTTC. Amino acids: CASEGDRADEQYF.

This chain joins TRBV6-5 and TRBJ2-5; the D gene is possibly TRBD1 (6 bases). CDR1 and CDR2 from the germline V gene are MNHEY and SVGAGI. The CDR3 covers 13 residues. Deletions cut 7 bases from V and 9 bases from J, with 18 bases between. The chain's CDR3 is CASTKRGTGAQYF. CDR3 sequence (DNA): TGTGCCAGCACAAAAAGGGGGACCGGGGCCCAGTACTTC.

This clone was recorded only once. This rearrangement joins TRBV5-5 to TRBJ2-7; TRBD2 aligns across 8 bases. J gave up 2 bases and V 0 bases, and 7 bases lay outside the gene matches. The CDR3 is 16 residues long. Per germline, CDR1 SGHKS and CDR2 YYEKEE (reference sequence). Here the CDR3 DNA reads TGTGCCAGCAGCTTGGGGTTGACTAGCGAAACCTACGAGCAGTACTTC. Its translation: CASSLGLTSETYEQYF.

The V gene is TRBV19, the J gene TRBJ2-3, with a weak D call TRBD2 (6 bases). The CDR3 covers 14 residues. V was clipped by 4 bases and J by 5 bases, with 13 bases between them. Looked up from germline, CDR1 is LNHDA and CDR2 is SQIVND (reference sequence). CDR3 sequence reads: CASSKSPGEDTQYF. For the CDR3, the DNA is TGTGCCAGTAGTAAGTCCCCGGGGGAAGATACGCAGTATTTT. The full variable domain, with the rest looked up from reference TRBV19 and TRBJ2-3, is DGGITQSPKYLFRKEGQNVTLSCEQNLNHDAMYWYRQDPGQGLRLIYYSQIVNDFQKGDIAEGYSVSREKKESFPLTVTSAQKNPTAFYLCASSKSPGEDTQYFGPGTRLTVL.

The chain uses TRBV6-5 and TRBJ2-6; a possible D gene is TRBD1 (6 bases). The CDR3 runs to 15 residues. The germline V gene has CDR1 MNHEY and CDR2 SVGAGI. The V end was cut by 6 bases, the J end by 2 bases, with 11 bases between. The CDR3 coding sequence is TGTGCCAGCAGCCCAGGGGATGCTGGGGCCAACGTCCTGACTTTC. Protein sequence: CASSPGDAGANVLTF.

The chain combines TRBV10-1 with TRBJ2-1; 13 bases align to TRBD2. The CDR3 contains 16 residues. Per the germline V gene, CDR1 is WNHNN and CDR2 is SYGVQD (reference sequence). The trim removed 5 bases at V and 4 bases at J, leaving 5 bases unmatched. The CDR3 DNA follows: TGCGCCAGCAGTCCGGGACTAGCGGGATTATACAATGAGCAGTTCTTC. The encoded protein is CASSPGLAGLYNEQFF.

The V gene is TRBV7-2, the J gene TRBJ2-3; 10 nucleotides line up with TRBD2. The ends lost 0 bases at V and 4 bases at J; junction bases unmatched: 7. There are 17 residues in the CDR3. CDR1 is SGHTA, CDR2 FQGNSA, per germline. In nucleotides, the CDR3 is TGTGCCAGCAGCTTAGCGTCCAGCGGGAGGGCCGCAGATACGCAGTATTTT. Translating it yields CASSLASSGRAADTQYF.

This rearrangement joins TRBV27 to TRBJ1-1; D ambiguous. Trimming shortened V by 1 base and J by 0 bases, and 6 bases separated the two germline ends. Germline CDR1 and CDR2: MNHEY and SMNVEV (reference sequence). CDR3 size: 14 residues. As DNA, the CDR3 is TGTGCCAGCAGTTTATTTACAATGAACACTGAAGCTTTCTTT. Translating it yields CASSLFTMNTEAFF.

V is TRBV7-2 and J is TRBJ1-6; possibly TRBD1 for D (5 bases). The ends were cut back, 1 base at V and 8 bases at J, with 12 bases in the middle. The CDR3 spans 15 residues. Germline V lookup: CDR1 SGHTA, CDR2 FQGNSA. CDR3 nucleotides: TGTGCCAGCAGCTTAGAGCAGGGTCCCTATTCACCCCTCCACTTT. The encoded protein is CASSLEQGPYSPLHF.